The 3 T cell receptor beta chains given below trace back to one sample, sequenced in a study of neoadjuvant nivolumab and ipilimumab in lung cancer. Assay used: immunoSEQ multiplex PCR; TCRdb lists only in-frame clones, some missing. This table holds about 4,000 clones, about 80% found once. Sequencing used peripheral blood, obtained after neoadjuvant nivolumab, alone or with ipilimumab, at or shortly before surgery. These receptors all come from an adult with non-small cell lung cancer.

The V gene is TRBV5-4, the J gene TRBJ2-5; D tentatively fits TRBD1 or TRBD2 (6 bases each). This CDR3 comprises 16 residues. V lost 0 bases to trimming and J lost 2 bases, with 14 bases between them. Germline V CDR1 and CDR2: SGHNT, YYREEE (reference sequence). The CDR3 DNA reads TGTGCCAGCAGCTTGGGGGGGGCAGTGGGGCAAGAGACCCAGTACTTC. Amino acids: CASSLGGAVGQETQYF.

The chain links TRBV9 to TRBJ1-2; 12 bases agree with TRBD1. V shed 4 bases and J 4 bases; nucleotides not matched to a gene: 8. This CDR3 is built from 16 residues. Germline lookup yields CDR1 SGDLS and CDR2 YYNGEE. The CDR3 sequence is CASSPGTGGSPYGYTF. Here the CDR3 DNA reads TGTGCCAGCAGCCCCGGGACAGGGGGCTCCCCCTATGGCTACACCTTC.

The V gene is TRBV30, the J gene TRBJ2-7, with TRBD2 identical over 8 bases. Germline CDR1 reads GTSNPN; CDR2 reads SVGIG (reference sequence). J lost 2 bases, V lost 0 bases, and 6 bases had no gene match. The CDR3 consists of 15 residues. The CDR3 DNA is TGTGCCTGGAGTGTCCGGGAGGGCGCGGCCTACGAGCAGTACTTC. Its protein is CAWSVREGAAYEQYF.